This T cell receptor (beta chain) was captured by sequencing in a study of blood T cells in healthy people across ages. Study-wide points: Fewer expanded clones and more diversity marked long-lived versus aged donors. Getting older went along with TCR beta diversity per million T cells dropping roughly linearly.

This clonotype was detected ten times or more. Its antigen is unidentified. Using a J-beta primer mix together with a sample-barcoded 5' primer, a second PCR was run for about 6 to 11 cycles. A template-switch adaptor that had 12 random nucleotides put a tag on each cDNA molecule. Each CDR3 protein is one row after TCRdb ran MiXCR on the 5' RACE reads. Found here are about 680,000 distinct CDR3 sequences, around half of them singletons; the top ten hold around a third. The CDR3 is made up of 15 amino acids. CDR1 is SGHTA, CDR2 FQGNSA, per germline. V lost 2 bases to trimming and J lost 2 bases; unmatched junction nucleotides: 5. Per sample, a minimum of 6 million PBMCs were isolated.

The chain carries TRBV7-2 and TRBJ2-7, with 8 bases matching TRBD2. The sequence was obtained from a woman in her sixties or seventies in good health. The sample was blood. CDR3 DNA sequence: TGTGCCAGCAGCTTATTGCTAGCGGGCCCCTACGAGCAGTACTTC. Amino acid sequence: CASSLLLAGPYEQYF. Full variable domain (remainder filled in from reference TRBV7-2 and TRBJ2-7): GAGVSQSPSNKVTEKGKDVELRCDPISGHTALYWYRQSLGQGLEFLIYFQGNSAPDKSGLPSDRFSAERTGGSVSTLTIQRTQQEDSAVYLCASSLLLAGPYEQYFGPGTRLTVT.